The T cell receptor beta chain under discussion was sequenced for a study of cytomegalovirus exposure and HLA in healthy donors. Study outcomes and limitations: TCR beta V- and J-gene trimming was later associated with a missense DCLRE1C variant.

Trimming left V 3 bases short and J 4 bases short, with 13 bases between. Germline CDR1 and CDR2: SGHTA and FQGTGA. The length of the CDR3 is 15 residues. The primer mix had 60 Vbeta and 13 Jbeta primers. TCRdb keeps only in-frame clones here, not all; method: immunoSEQ multiplex PCR. The sample lists approximately 110,000 clones, 70% to 80% occurring once. As to this clone: Its antigen is undetermined.

The sequence derives from a man aged 45-65 years in good health and CMV-seronegative. The sample taken for sequencing was PBMCs. The V gene is TRBV7-3, the J gene TRBJ2-1; D is perhaps TRBD2 (6 bases). CDR3 region: CASSLVGGSYNEQFF. The CDR3 coding sequence is TGTGCCAGCAGCTTGGTGGGGGGTTCATACAATGAGCAGTTCTTC.